A single sample is the source of the 15 T cell receptor beta chains below, sequenced in a study of beta chain features in type 1 diabetes. Study results and limitations: Moderate but significant shortening of TCRB CDR3s was recorded in all four CD4+ subsets from Type 1 diabetes patients.

Of the isolated RNA, all was reverse transcribed, and so the sequenced material was expressed TCRB transcripts. Sequencing was performed with immunoSEQ multiplex PCR; in TCRdb, only in-frame clones are kept and a portion is missing. The sample contains around 140,000 clones, approximately 10% of which appear only once. Antigens of these TCRs are unknown. The source material was central memory CD4+ T cells from blood. The receptor source for this set is a man aged 25-45 years with type 1 diabetes.

This clone was counted only a few times. This rearrangement joins TRBV6-1 to TRBJ2-6; no definite D call. CDR1 and CDR2 (germline): MNHNS, SASEGT. V lost 7 bases, J lost 0 bases, and 10 bases lay in between. The CDR3 runs to 15 residues. The CDR3 sequence is CASTPVSSGANVLTF. CDR3 DNA: TGTGCCAGCACCCCGGTTAGCTCTGGGGCCAACGTCCTGACTTTC.

This clone has a handful of counts. The V and J genes are TRBV7-2 and TRBJ2-3; TRBD2 matches 9 bases. V trimming: 8 bases; J trimming: 4 bases; junction bases outside the gene matches: 16. This CDR3 spans 17 amino acids. Looked up from germline, CDR1 is SGHTA and CDR2 is FQGNSA. The CDR3 nucleotides read TGTGCCAGCCAACAAAATTCGGCGGGGGGGCTCGCAGATACGCAGTATTTT. Translating it yields CASQQNSAGGLADTQYF.

The chain combines TRBV11-2 with TRBJ2-5; 9 bases map to TRBD2. The germline V gene has CDR1 SGHAT and CDR2 FQNNGV. This CDR3 is 14 amino acids long. V lost 5 bases and J lost 2; bases outside the gene matches: 3. The CDR3 DNA reads TGTGCCAGCAGCCCGACTAGCGGACAAGAGACCCAGTACTTC. Amino acids: CASSPTSGQETQYF.

There are a few counts of this clone. This chain connects TRBV7-8 to TRBJ2-2; 7 nucleotides line up with TRBD1. Germline CDR1 SGHVS, CDR2 FQNEAQ. The CDR3 contains 14 residues. The DNA for the CDR3 is TGTGCTCTCCGACAGGGACGAAACACCGGGGAGCTGTTTTTT. Encoded protein: CALRQGRNTGELFF. The full variable domain, with the rest looked up from reference TRBV7-8 and TRBJ2-2, is GAGVSQSPRYKVAKRGQDVALRCDPISGHVSLFWYQQALGQGPEFLTYFQNEAQLDKSGLPSDRFFAERPEGSVSTLKIQRTQQEDSAVYLCALRQGRNTGELFFGEGSRLTVL.

This chain connects TRBV6-5 to TRBJ1-2; 9 bases agree with TRBD1. The CDR3 runs to 13 residues. In germline, CDR1 is MNHEY, CDR2 SVGAGI. Trimming removed 4 bases from V and 4 bases from J; junction bases left unmatched: 1. CDR3 nucleotides: TGTGCCAGCAGTTTGGACAGGGGCTATGGCTACACCTTC. It specifies CASSLDRGYGYTF.

The chain uses TRBV7-9 and TRBJ2-5, with TRBD1 matching 9 bases. This CDR3 is built from 16 residues. Germline trimming cut 5 bases from V and 11 bases from J; bases unmatched to any gene: 18. Germline lookup yields CDR1 SEHNR and CDR2 FQNEAQ (reference sequence). The CDR3 DNA is TGTGCCAGCAGCGAACCAATTGGGACAGGGAGGTGGGAGCAGTACTTC. Translated: CASSEPIGTGRWEQYF.

Only a few counts were recorded for this clone. The rearrangement uses TRBV10-3 and TRBJ2-5, with unresolved D. Germline values: CDR1 ENHRY, CDR2 SYGVKD. The V and J ends lost 4 bases and 2 bases respectively, with 11 bases between them. This CDR3 spans 14 amino acids. The CDR3: CAISGSGQQETQYF. DNA of the CDR3: TGTGCCATCAGTGGTAGTGGGCAGCAAGAGACCCAGTACTTC.

This clone was seen a handful of times. The V and J genes are TRBV7-2 and TRBJ2-2; weak D call: TRBD2 (6 bases). This CDR3 spans 15 amino acids. CDR1 SGHTA and CDR2 FQGNSA come from the germline V gene. V lost 1 base and J 7 bases, leaving 13 bases between the germline ends. CDR3 nucleotides: TGTGCCAGCAGCTTAGTTGCGGGGCGGCACGGGGAGCTGTTTTTT. This sequence encodes CASSLVAGRHGELFF.

This clone has a handful of counts. V is TRBV2 and J is TRBJ2-7, with a possible D match to TRBD1 (6 bases). The germline V and J ends were trimmed by 7 bases and 2 bases, with 15 bases remaining between them. CDR1 and CDR2 from the germline V gene are SNHLY and FYNNEI. The CDR3 contains 14 residues. The CDR3 loop is CASTQGQGPYEQYF. Written as DNA, the CDR3 is TGTGCCAGCACCCAGGGGCAGGGCCCCTACGAGCAGTACTTC.

The chain links TRBV5-1 to TRBJ2-3, with TRBD2 matching over 9 bases. This CDR3 contains 14 residues. In germline, CDR1 is SGHRS, CDR2 YFSETQ. V lost 6 bases and J lost 1; bases outside the gene matches: 3. CDR3 protein: CASKVAGGTDTQYF. CDR3 sequence (DNA): TGCGCCAGCAAGGTAGCGGGGGGCACAGATACGCAGTATTTT.

This chain joins TRBV18 and TRBJ2-2, with 8 bases that match TRBD1. V shed 4 bases and J 2 bases; nucleotides not matched to a gene: 12. CDR1 KGHSH and CDR2 LQKENI come from the germline V gene. This CDR3 is built from 18 residues. CDR3 residues: CASSLASVGQANTGELFF. The CDR3 DNA follows: TGTGCCAGCTCACTTGCAAGTGTGGGACAGGCCAACACCGGGGAGCTGTTTTTT.

This clone was detected only a few times. The chain combines TRBV9 with TRBJ1-6, with TRBD1 matching 8 bases. There are 14 residues in the CDR3. Germline CDR1 SGDLS, CDR2 YYNGEE. With V trimmed by 1 base and J by 8 bases, 2 bases remained unmatched. CDR3 loop: CASSVTGGDSPLHF. The CDR3 DNA follows: TGTGCCAGCAGCGTAACAGGGGGGGATTCACCCCTCCACTTT.

This clone appeared a few times. The chain recombines TRBV10-2 with TRBJ2-3; TRBD2 aligns across 7 bases. J was trimmed by 4 bases and V by 5 bases; bases with no gene match: 0. CDR3 length: 12 residues. Per the germline V gene, CDR1 is WSHSY and CDR2 is SAAADI. CDR3 nucleotides: TGCGCCAGCAGTAGCGGGGCAGATACGCAGTATTTT. It specifies CASSSGADTQYF.

The chain employs TRBV6-5 and TRBJ1-4, with 8 bases fitting TRBD1. V trimming: 6 bases; J trimming: 3 bases; junction bases outside the gene matches: 3. The length of the CDR3 is 14 residues. CDR1 is MNHEY, CDR2 SVGAGI, per germline. CDR3 loop: CASRPGQANEKLFF. CDR3 in DNA: TGTGCCAGCAGGCCGGGACAGGCTAATGAAAAACTGTTTTTT.

V and J are TRBV28 and TRBJ1-2, with D possibly being TRBD1 (5 bases). The CDR3 totals 14 residues. The V end lost 6 bases, the J end lost 6 bases, and 17 bases lay between the germline ends. Germline V gives CDR1 MDHEN, CDR2 SYDVKM. The DNA of the CDR3 is TGTGCCAGCAGCCCCACGGCGGGGGGAAATGGCTACACCTTC. Its protein is CASSPTAGGNGYTF.